This T cell receptor beta chain was sequenced for a study of blood T cell repertoires in COVID-19. At the level of the study: Some COVID-19 samples were acute and others convalescent; all came from the United States, Italy and Spain.

This CDR3 spans 13 amino acids. Germline lookup yields CDR1 ENHRY and CDR2 SYGVKD. Trimming stripped 5 bases from V and 6 bases from J, with 13 bases between. Original processing notes: Amplification of reference gene primers was used by the study to estimate nucleated cell counts. Produced via immunoSEQ multiplex PCR; TCRdb's table is partial and in-frame only. Clone size and the V and J calls come from that table; the DNA yielded D and trimming. The sample carries just under 350,000 clones, almost 90% recorded once. The sequence was collected from a woman aged 70-85 years with COVID-19, enrolled during active disease. What was sequenced was peripheral blood. V and J are TRBV10-3 and TRBJ1-1; TRBD1 might be the D (5 bases). As DNA, the CDR3 is TGTGCCATCAGTCCGGCAGGGATCGCTGAAGCTTTCTTT. Protein product: CAISPAGIAEAFF.